Shown below are 17 T cell receptor beta chains from a single sample sequenced in a study of shared clonotypes between healthy human individuals. The naive CD8 fraction comprised CD45RO-negative cells positively selected for CCR7 and excluded terminally differentiated effector memory CD45RA+ cells. Using immunoSEQ multiplex PCR, the repertoire was profiled, and TCRdb retains in-frame clones only, with some absent. The sample contains about 700,000 clones, under 95% of which appear only once. Source material: naive CD8+ T cells sorted from blood. The receptor source for this set is a man aged 30 to 39 in good health.

This chain uses TRBV5-1 with TRBJ2-7, with 8 bases matching TRBD2. Trimming took 4 bases from V and 2 from J; bases not matched to a gene: 8. Germline V gives CDR1 SGHRS, CDR2 YFSETQ. The CDR3 contains 15 residues. CDR3 DNA: TGCGCCAGCAGCGGCGGACCTAGCGGGCCCTACGAGCAGTACTTC. Its translation is CASSGGPSGPYEQYF.

This chain connects TRBV28 to TRBJ1-3; unclear D gene. Germline V lookup: CDR1 MDHEN, CDR2 SYDVKM. This CDR3 is 16 amino acids long. V lost 4 bases and J 0 bases, leaving 13 bases between the germline ends. CDR3 sequence reads: CASSSPARRSGNTIYF. The CDR3, as DNA: TGTGCCAGCAGTTCCCCGGCGCGGCGCTCTGGAAACACCATATATTTT.

Only one count was recorded for this clone. The genes are TRBV7-8 and TRBJ2-7, with TRBD2 as a possible D gene (5 bases). This CDR3 contains 14 residues. Trimming left V 1 base short and J 3 bases short, with 10 bases between. The germline CDR1 and CDR2 sequences are SGHVS and FQNEAQ. CDR3 DNA sequence: TGTGCCAGCAGCTTAGACGAGGGAAACTACGAGCAGTACTTC. Translated: CASSLDEGNYEQYF. Full variable domain (outside the CDR3, taken from reference TRBV7-8 and TRBJ2-7): GAGVSQSPRYKVAKRGQDVALRCDPISGHVSLFWYQQALGQGPEFLTYFQNEAQLDKSGLPSDRFFAERPEGSVSTLKIQRTQQEDSAVYLCASSLDEGNYEQYFGPGTRLTVT.

This rearrangement joins TRBV27 to TRBJ1-2, with D perhaps TRBD1 (5 bases). Germline V gene lookup returns CDR1 MNHEY and CDR2 SMNVEV (reference sequence). The CDR3 totals 16 residues. V lost 0 bases and J lost 4, with 15 bases in between. CDR3 DNA: TGTGCCAGCAGTTTATCTGCAGGGCTGGATAGCTATGGCTACACCTTC. This translates into CASSLSAGLDSYGYTF.

Details on this clone: At the DNA level, this CDR3 is encoded by other sequences in the same sample as well. The genes are TRBV18 and TRBJ2-1; D possibly corresponds to TRBD2 (5 bases). Germline CDR1 is KGHSH and CDR2 is LQKENI. Trimming left V 3 bases short and J 8 bases short, with 23 bases between. The CDR3 extends over 17 amino acids. The DNA of the CDR3 is TGTGCCAGCTCACCCCCTACCAGCGGAGCTACCTGGGATGAGCAGTTCTTC. It yields the protein CASSPPTSGATWDEQFF. The full variable domain, with the rest looked up from reference TRBV18 and TRBJ2-1, is NAGVMQNPRHLVRRRGQEARLRCSPMKGHSHVYWYRQLPEEGLKFMVYLQKENIIDESGMPKERFSAEFPKEGPSILRIQQVVRGDSAAYFCASSPPTSGATWDEQFFGPGTRLTVL.

This chain uses TRBV10-1 with TRBJ2-3; 11 nucleotides match TRBD1. Germline CDR1 WNHNN, CDR2 SYGVQD (reference sequence). V lost 6 bases to trimming and J lost 3 bases; unmatched junction nucleotides: 8. The CDR3 spans 16 residues. CDR3 nucleotides: TGCGCCAGCAGCGCCTGGGGGACAGGGGGAACAGATACGCAGTATTTT. This sequence encodes CASSAWGTGGTDTQYF.

The genes are TRBV7-9 and TRBJ2-1; 13 bases agree with TRBD2. From germline, CDR1 is SEHNR and CDR2 FQNEAQ (reference sequence). The CDR3 has 16 residues. Trimming took 5 bases from V and 7 from J; bases not matched to a gene: 8. The CDR3 DNA is TGTGCCAGCAGCCCTACTAGCGGGAGGGCCAGAAATGAGCAGTTCTTC. Encoded protein: CASSPTSGRARNEQFF.

The V call is TRBV5-6, the J call TRBJ2-1; 11 bases agree with TRBD2. The CDR3 sequence is 17 residues long. The junction had 4 bases not matched to a gene; V was cut back by 0 bases and J by 2 bases. Germline V gene lookup returns CDR1 SGHDT and CDR2 YYEEEE. For the CDR3, the DNA is TGTGCCAGCAGCTTGGTGACGGGACTAGCGGCCTACAATGAGCAGTTCTTC. Translating it yields CASSLVTGLAAYNEQFF.

The rearrangement links TRBV11-2 to TRBJ1-4; D gene unclear. The CDR3 consists of 12 residues. Germline CDR1 reads SGHAT; CDR2 reads FQNNGV. V shed 2 bases and J shed 4 bases, with 2 bases lying between them. CDR3 amino acids: CASSLFNEKLFF. The CDR3 DNA reads as TGTGCCAGCAGCTTATTTAATGAAAAACTGTTTTTT. Together with reference TRBV11-2 and TRBJ1-4, the CDR3 gives the full variable domain: EAGVAQSPRYKIIEKRQSVAFWCNPISGHATLYWYQQILGQGPKLLIQFQNNGVVDDSQLPKDRFSAERLKGVDSTLKIQPAKLEDSAVYLCASSLFNEKLFFGSGTQLSVL.

The J gene is TRBJ1-1, the V gene TRBV12-5; no clear D gene. Germline V gene data show CDR1 as LGHNT and CDR2 as FRNRAP. The CDR3 is 18 residues long. The ends were cut back, 0 bases at V and 2 bases at J, with 19 bases in the middle. In nucleotides, the CDR3 is TGTGCTAGTGGTTTGGTATTGAATGATGAGGGCAGAAACACTGAAGCTTTCTTT. The encoded protein is CASGLVLNDEGRNTEAFF.

V gene TRBV29-1 combines with J gene TRBJ2-7, with a possible D match to TRBD2 (5 bases). Trimming stripped 1 base from V and 1 base from J, with 14 bases between. The CDR3 is 15 amino acids. CDR1 is SQVTM, CDR2 ANQGSEA, per germline. The CDR3 DNA is TGCAGCGTTGAAGTAGGTCAAGGGAGTTCCTACGAGCAGTACTTC. Its translation: CSVEVGQGSSYEQYF.

The CDR3 DNA reads as TGTGCCAGCTCACCTTTGGGGGGCGACCCCTACGAGCAGTACTTC. It yields the protein CASSPLGGDPYEQYF. The genes are TRBV18 and TRBJ2-7; the D call may be TRBD1 or TRBD2 (6 bases each). Per the germline V gene, CDR1 is KGHSH and CDR2 is LQKENI. The CDR3 runs 15 residues. The germline V and J ends were trimmed by 3 bases and 2 bases, with 14 bases remaining between them. Full variable domain (missing parts from reference TRBV18 and TRBJ2-7): NAGVMQNPRHLVRRRGQEARLRCSPMKGHSHVYWYRQLPEEGLKFMVYLQKENIIDESGMPKERFSAEFPKEGPSILRIQQVVRGDSAAYFCASSPLGGDPYEQYFGPGTRLTVT.

This chain uses TRBV5-1 with TRBJ2-3; D may be TRBD1 or TRBD2 (5 bases each). Germline CDR1 reads SGHRS; CDR2 reads YFSETQ. V shed 3 bases and J shed 2 bases, with 7 bases lying between them. The CDR3 totals 13 residues. DNA for the CDR3: TGCGCCAGCAGCTCGGGGCCCACAGATACGCAGTATTTT. Encoded protein: CASSSGPTDTQYF.

This sequence joins TRBV6-5 and TRBJ2-4; no definite D call. Looked up from germline, CDR1 is MNHEY and CDR2 is SVGAGI. The V gene lost 0 bases and the J gene lost 9 bases, with 9 bases spanning the gap. This CDR3 has 13 residues. This CDR3 reads CASSYSSSGIQYF. In nucleotides, the CDR3 is TGTGCCAGCAGTTACTCGAGTTCAGGCATTCAGTACTTC.

This chain uses TRBV7-8 with TRBJ2-7; the D gene could be TRBD1 or TRBD2 (5 bases each). V gave up 1 base and J gave up 1 base, with 17 bases separating them. Germline assignment: CDR1 SGHVS and CDR2 FQNEAQ. This CDR3 comprises 17 residues. The CDR3 is CASSLETPGRLSYEQYF. In DNA form, the CDR3 reads TGTGCCAGCAGCTTAGAAACACCGGGACGGCTTTCCTACGAGCAGTACTTC. The variable domain in full, completed from reference TRBV7-8 and TRBJ2-7, reads GAGVSQSPRYKVAKRGQDVALRCDPISGHVSLFWYQQALGQGPEFLTYFQNEAQLDKSGLPSDRFFAERPEGSVSTLKIQRTQQEDSAVYLCASSLETPGRLSYEQYFGPGTRLTVT.

The rearrangement links TRBV7-3 to TRBJ2-1; D uncertain. V was clipped by 2 bases and J by 4 bases, with 6 bases between them. The CDR3 spans 13 residues. Germline V lookup: CDR1 SGHTA, CDR2 FQGTGA. CDR3 in DNA: TGTGCCAGCAGCTTATGGCTTTACAATGAGCAGTTCTTC. Its protein product is CASSLWLYNEQFF.

The V and J genes are TRBV28 and TRBJ2-2; possibly TRBD2 for D (5 bases). The length of the CDR3 is 17 residues. Germline V CDR1 and CDR2: MDHEN, SYDVKM. The germline V and J ends were trimmed by 4 bases and 3 bases, with 18 bases remaining between them. DNA for the CDR3: TGTGCCAGCAGTTCCCATATCCTGGACGGGGACACCGGGGAGCTGTTTTTT. The encoded protein is CASSSHILDGDTGELFF.